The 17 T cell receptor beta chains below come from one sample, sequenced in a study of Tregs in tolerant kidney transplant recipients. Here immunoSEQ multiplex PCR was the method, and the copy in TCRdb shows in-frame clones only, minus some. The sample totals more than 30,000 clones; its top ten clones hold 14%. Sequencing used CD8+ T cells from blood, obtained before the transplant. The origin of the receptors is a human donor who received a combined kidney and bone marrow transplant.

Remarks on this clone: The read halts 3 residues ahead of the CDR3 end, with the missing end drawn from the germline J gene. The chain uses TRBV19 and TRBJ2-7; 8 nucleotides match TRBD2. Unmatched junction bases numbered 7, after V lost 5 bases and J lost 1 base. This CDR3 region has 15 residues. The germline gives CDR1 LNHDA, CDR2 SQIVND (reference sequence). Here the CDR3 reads CASSEWREDSYEQYF. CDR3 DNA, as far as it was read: TGTGCCAGTAGTGAGTGGCGGGAGGATTCCTACGAG.

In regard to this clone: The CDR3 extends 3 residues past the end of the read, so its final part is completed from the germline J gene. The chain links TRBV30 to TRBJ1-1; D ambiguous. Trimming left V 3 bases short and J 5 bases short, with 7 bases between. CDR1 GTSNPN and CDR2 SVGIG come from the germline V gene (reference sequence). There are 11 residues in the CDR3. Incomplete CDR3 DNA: TGTGCCTGGAGCTACAGTACTGAA. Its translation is CAWSYSTE. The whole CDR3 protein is CAWSYSTEAFF.

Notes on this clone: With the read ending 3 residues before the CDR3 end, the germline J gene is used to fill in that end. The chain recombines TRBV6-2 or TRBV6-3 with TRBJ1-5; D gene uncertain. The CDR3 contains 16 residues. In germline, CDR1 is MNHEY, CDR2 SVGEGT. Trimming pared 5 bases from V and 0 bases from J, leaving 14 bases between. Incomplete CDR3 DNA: TGTGCCAGCAGTCAAATTCAGAAGGTTAGCAATCAGCCC. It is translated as CASSQIQKVSNQP. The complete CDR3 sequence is CASSQIQKVSNQPQHF.

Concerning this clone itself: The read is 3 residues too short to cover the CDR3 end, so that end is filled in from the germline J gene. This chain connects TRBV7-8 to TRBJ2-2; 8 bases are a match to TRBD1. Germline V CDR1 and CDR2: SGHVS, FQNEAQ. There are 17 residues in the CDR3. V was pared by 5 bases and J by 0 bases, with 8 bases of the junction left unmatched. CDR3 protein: CASSLSTTGANTGELFF. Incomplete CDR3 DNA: TGTGCCAGCAGCCTTAGTACGACAGGGGCGAACACCGGGGAG.

The CDR3: CASSLMVYPRDEQYF. CDR3 DNA (partial): TGTGCCAGCAGCTTGATGGTTTACCCACGGGACGAG. The V call is TRBV7-9, the J call TRBJ2-7, with D uncertain. The read finishes 3 residues shy of the CDR3 end, and the germline J gene is used to complete it. The germline gives CDR1 SEHNR, CDR2 FQNEAQ (reference sequence). CDR3 length: 15 amino acids. Trimming cost V 3 bases and J 5 bases, with 17 bases left between them.

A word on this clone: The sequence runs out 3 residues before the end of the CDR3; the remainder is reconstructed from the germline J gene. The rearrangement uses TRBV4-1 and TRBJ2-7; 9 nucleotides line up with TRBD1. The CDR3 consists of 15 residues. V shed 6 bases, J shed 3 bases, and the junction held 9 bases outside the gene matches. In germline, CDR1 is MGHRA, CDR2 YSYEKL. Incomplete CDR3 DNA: TGCGCCAGCAGTCATAGCGGACAGGGGCTCTACGAG. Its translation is CASSHSGQGLYE. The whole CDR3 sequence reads CASSHSGQGLYEQYF.

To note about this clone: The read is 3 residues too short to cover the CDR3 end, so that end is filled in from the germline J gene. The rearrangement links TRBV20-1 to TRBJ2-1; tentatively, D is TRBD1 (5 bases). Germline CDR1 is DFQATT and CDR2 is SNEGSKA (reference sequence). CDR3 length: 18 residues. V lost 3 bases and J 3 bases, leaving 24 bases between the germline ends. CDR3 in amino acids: CSARGLDTGRPVYNEQFF. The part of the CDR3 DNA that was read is TGCAGTGCTAGGGGGCTTGACACTGGTCGGCCAGTCTACAATGAG.

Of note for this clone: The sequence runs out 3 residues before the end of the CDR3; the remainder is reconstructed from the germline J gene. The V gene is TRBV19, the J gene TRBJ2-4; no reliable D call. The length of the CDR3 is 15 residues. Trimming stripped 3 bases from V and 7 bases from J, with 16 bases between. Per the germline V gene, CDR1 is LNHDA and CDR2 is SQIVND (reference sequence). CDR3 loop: CASSILANPRNIQYF. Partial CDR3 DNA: TGTGCCAGTAGTATTTTGGCAAATCCGCGGAACATT.

Partial CDR3 DNA: TGTGCCAGCTCACCAGAGACTAGCGGGAGACCTACAGATACG. It is translated as CASSPETSGRPTDT. The whole CDR3 region reads CASSPETSGRPTDTQYF. The chain joins TRBV18 to TRBJ2-3; 12 nucleotides match TRBD2. The sequence runs out 3 residues before the end of the CDR3; the remainder is reconstructed from the germline J gene. After removal of 2 bases from V and 3 bases from J, the junction contained 6 bases not matched to a gene. Germline CDR1 reads KGHSH; CDR2 reads LQKENI. This CDR3 is 17 amino acids long.

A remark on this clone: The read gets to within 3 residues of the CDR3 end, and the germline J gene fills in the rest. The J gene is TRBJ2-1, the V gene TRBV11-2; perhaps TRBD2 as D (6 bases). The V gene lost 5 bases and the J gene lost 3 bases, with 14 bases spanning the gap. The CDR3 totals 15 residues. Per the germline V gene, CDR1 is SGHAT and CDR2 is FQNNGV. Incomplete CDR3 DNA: TGTGCCAGCAGCCGACTAGGCTCAGACTACAATGAG. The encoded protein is CASSRLGSDYNE. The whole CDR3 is CASSRLGSDYNEQFF.

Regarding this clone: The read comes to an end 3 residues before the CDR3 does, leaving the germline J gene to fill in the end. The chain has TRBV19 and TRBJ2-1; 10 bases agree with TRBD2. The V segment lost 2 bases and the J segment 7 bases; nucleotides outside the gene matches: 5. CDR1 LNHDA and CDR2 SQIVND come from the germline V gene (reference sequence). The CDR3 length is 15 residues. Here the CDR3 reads CASSILAGGGNEQFF. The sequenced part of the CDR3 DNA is TGTGCCAGTAGTATATTAGCGGGAGGTGGGAATGAG.

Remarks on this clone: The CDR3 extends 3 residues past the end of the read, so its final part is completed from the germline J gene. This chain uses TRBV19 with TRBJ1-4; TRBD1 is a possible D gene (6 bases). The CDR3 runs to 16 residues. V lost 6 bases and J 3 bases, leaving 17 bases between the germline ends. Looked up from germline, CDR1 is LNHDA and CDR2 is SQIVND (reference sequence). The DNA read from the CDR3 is TGTGCCAGTAGGGCCCGGGACATTGTTTCTAATGAAAAA. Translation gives CASRARDIVSNEK. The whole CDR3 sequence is CASRARDIVSNEKLFF.

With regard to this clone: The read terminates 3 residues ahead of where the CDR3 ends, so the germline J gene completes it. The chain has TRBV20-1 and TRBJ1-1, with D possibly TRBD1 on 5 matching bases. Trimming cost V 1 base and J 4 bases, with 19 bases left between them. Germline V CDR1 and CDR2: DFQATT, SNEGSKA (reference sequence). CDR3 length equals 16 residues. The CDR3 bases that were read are TGCAGTGCTAGAGGGCTACTGGTAGGGGAAGGCACTGAA. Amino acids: CSARGLLVGEGTE. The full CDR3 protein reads CSARGLLVGEGTEAFF.

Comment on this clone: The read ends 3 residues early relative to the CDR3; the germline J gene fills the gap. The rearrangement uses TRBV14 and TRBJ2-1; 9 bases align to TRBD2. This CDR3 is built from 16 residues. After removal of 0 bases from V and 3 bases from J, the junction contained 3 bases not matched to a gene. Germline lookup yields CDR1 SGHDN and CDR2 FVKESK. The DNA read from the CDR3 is TGTGCCAGCAGCCAAGATAATAGCGGGAGCTACAATGAG. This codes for CASSQDNSGSYNE. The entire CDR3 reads CASSQDNSGSYNEQFF.

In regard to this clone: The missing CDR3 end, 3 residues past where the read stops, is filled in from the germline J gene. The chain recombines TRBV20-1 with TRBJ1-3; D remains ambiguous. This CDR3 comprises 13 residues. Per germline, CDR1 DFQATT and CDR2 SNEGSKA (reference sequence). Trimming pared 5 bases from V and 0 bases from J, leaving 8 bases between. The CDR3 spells CSAPAGSGNTIYF. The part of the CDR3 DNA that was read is TGCAGTGCTCCGGCAGGCTCTGGAAACACC.

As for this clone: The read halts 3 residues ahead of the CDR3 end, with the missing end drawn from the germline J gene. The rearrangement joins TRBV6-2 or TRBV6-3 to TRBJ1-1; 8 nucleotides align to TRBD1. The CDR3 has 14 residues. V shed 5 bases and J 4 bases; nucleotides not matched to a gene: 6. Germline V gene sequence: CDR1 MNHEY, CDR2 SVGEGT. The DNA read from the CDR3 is TGTGCCAGCAGTGTATGGACAGGGTCCACTGAA. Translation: CASSVWTGSTE. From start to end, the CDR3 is CASSVWTGSTEAFF.

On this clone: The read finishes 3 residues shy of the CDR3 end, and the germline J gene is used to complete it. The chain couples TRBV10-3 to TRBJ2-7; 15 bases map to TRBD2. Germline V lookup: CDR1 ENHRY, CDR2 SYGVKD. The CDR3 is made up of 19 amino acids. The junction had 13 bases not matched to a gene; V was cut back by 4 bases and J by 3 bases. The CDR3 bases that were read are TGTGCCATCAGTGGAGGGGATCCCGGGACTAGCGGGGGGATCTACGAG. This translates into CAISGGDPGTSGGIYE. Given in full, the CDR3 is CAISGGDPGTSGGIYEQYF.